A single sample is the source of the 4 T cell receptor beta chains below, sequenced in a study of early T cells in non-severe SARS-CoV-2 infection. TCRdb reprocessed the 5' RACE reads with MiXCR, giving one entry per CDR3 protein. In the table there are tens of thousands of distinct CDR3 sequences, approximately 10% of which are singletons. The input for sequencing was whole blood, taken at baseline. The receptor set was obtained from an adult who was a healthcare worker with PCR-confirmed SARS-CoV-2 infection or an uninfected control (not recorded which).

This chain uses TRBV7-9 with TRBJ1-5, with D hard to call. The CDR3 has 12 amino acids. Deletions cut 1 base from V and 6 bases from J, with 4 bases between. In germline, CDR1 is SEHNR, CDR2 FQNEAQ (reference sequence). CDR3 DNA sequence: TGTGCCAGCAGCTTAGTGGGTCAGCCCCAGCATTTT. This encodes CASSLVGQPQHF. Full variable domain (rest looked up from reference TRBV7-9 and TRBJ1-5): DTGVSQNPRHKITKRGQNVTFRCDPISEHNRLYWYRQTLGQGPEFLTYFQNEAQLEKSRLLSDRFSAERPKGSFSTLEIQRTEQGDSAMYLCASSLVGQPQHFGDGTRLSIL.

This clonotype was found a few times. The CDR3 is CASSYLQGGDSPLHF. CDR3 DNA sequence: TGTGCCAGCAGTTACTTACAGGGGGGAGATTCACCCCTCCACTTT. This rearrangement joins TRBV6-5 to TRBJ1-6; 8 bases fit TRBD1. V lost 1 base, J lost 8 bases, and 4 bases stayed unmatched. The CDR3 contains 15 residues. Germline V gives CDR1 MNHEY, CDR2 SVGAGI.

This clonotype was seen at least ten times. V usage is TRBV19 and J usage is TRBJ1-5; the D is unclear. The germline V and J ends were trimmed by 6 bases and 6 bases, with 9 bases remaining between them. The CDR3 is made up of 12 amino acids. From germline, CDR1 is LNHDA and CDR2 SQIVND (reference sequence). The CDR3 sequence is CASSLRGQPQHF. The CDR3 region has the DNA TGTGCCAGTAGCCTCCGGGGTCAGCCCCAGCATTTT.

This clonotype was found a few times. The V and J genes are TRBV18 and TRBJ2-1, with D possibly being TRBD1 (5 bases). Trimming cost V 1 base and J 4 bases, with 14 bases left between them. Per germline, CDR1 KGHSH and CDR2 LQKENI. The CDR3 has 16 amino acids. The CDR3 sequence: CASSPQRQGPYNEQFF. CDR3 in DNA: TGTGCCAGCTCACCACAGAGGCAGGGCCCTTACAATGAGCAGTTCTTC.